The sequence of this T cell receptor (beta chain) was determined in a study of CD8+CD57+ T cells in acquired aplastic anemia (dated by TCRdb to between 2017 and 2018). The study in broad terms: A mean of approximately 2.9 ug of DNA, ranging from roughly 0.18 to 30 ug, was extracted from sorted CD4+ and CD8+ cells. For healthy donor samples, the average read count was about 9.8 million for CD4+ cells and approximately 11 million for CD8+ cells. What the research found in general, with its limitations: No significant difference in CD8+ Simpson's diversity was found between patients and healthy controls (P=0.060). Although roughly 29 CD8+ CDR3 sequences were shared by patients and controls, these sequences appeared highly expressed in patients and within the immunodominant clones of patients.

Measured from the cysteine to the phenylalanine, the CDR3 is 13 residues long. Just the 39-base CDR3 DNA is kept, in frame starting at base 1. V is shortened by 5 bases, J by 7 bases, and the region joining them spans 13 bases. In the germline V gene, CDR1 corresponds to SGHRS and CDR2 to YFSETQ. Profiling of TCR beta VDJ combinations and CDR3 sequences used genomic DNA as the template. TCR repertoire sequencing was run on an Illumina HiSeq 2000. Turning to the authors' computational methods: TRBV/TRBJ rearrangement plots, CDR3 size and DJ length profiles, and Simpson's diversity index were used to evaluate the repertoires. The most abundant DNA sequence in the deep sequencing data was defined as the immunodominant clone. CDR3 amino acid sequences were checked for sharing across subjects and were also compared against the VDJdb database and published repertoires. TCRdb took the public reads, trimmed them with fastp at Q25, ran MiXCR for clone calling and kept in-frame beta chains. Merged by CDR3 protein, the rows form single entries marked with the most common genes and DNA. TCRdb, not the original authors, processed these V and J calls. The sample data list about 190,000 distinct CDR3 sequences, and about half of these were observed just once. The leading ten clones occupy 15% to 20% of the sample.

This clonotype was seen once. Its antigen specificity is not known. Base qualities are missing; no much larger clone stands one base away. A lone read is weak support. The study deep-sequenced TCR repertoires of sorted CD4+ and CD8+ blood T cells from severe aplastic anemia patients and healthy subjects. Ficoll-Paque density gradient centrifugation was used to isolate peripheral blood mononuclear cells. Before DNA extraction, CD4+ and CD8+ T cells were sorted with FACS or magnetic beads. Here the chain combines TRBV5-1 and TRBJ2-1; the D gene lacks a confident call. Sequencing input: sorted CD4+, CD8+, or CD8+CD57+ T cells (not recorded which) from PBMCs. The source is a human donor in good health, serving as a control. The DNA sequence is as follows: TGCGCCAGCAGATTGCCCCAATCTAATGAGCAGTTCTTC. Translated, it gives CASRLPQSNEQFF.